Below, 21 T cell receptor beta chains from the same sample are listed, as sequenced in a study of shared clonotypes between healthy human individuals. Assay used: immunoSEQ multiplex PCR; TCRdb lists only in-frame clones, some missing. This table has nearly 1,000,000 clones, approximately 76% appearing once. The source material was memory CD4+ T cells sorted from blood. The subset is: CD45RA-negative fraction. These receptors came from a man in his late teens or twenties in good health.

For this clone: The same CDR3 arises from other DNA sequences in this sample as well. The chain recombines TRBV7-2 with TRBJ1-1; TRBD1 matches 7 bases. The V gene's germline CDR1 is SGHTA and CDR2 FQGNSA. This CDR3 comprises 14 residues. The V gene end was trimmed by 3 bases and the J gene end by 5 bases; junction bases not matched to a gene: 6. DNA for the CDR3: TGTGCCAGCAGCTTGGAAGGGACAGTGACTGAAGCTTTCTTT. It specifies CASSLEGTVTEAFF.

The rearrangement uses TRBV25-1 and TRBJ2-5; TRBD2 is a possible D gene (5 bases). Trimming stripped 5 bases from V and 5 bases from J, with 9 bases between. CDR3 size: 12 residues. Germline CDR1 MGHDK, CDR2 SYGVNS. CDR3 loop: CASSPRGETQYF. The CDR3 nucleotides are TGTGCCAGCAGTCCCAGAGGGGAGACCCAGTACTTC. The variable domain in full, with the rest retrieved from reference TRBV25-1 and TRBJ2-5, is EADIYQTPRYLVIGTGKKITLECSQTMGHDKMYWYQQDPGMELHLIHYSYGVNSTEKGDLSSESTVSRIRTEHFPLTLESARPSHTSQYLCASSPRGETQYFGPGTRLLVL.

The genes are TRBV7-9 and TRBJ2-3; weak D call: TRBD1 (6 bases). V was cut by 5 bases and J by 3 bases, with 15 bases left in between. In germline, CDR1 is SEHNR, CDR2 FQNEAQ (reference sequence). The CDR3 is made up of 15 amino acids. CDR3 bases: TGTGCCAGCAGCCACGGCAGGACAGAAACAGATACGCAGTATTTT. The encoded protein is CASSHGRTETDTQYF.

The chain links TRBV5-1 to TRBJ1-1; 9 bases are shared with TRBD1. This CDR3 region has 14 residues. Per the germline V gene, CDR1 is SGHRS and CDR2 is YFSETQ. Unmatched junction bases numbered 5, after V lost 4 bases and J lost 4 bases. CDR3 in amino acids: CASSLQTGGTEAFF. The CDR3 nucleotides are TGCGCCAGCAGCCTTCAGACAGGGGGCACTGAAGCTTTCTTT. The variable domain in full, with the rest retrieved from reference TRBV5-1 and TRBJ1-1, is KAGVTQTPRYLIKTRGQQVTLSCSPISGHRSVSWYQQTPGQGLQFLFEYFSETQRNKGNFPGRFSGRQFSNSRSEMNVSTLELGDSALYLCASSLQTGGTEAFFGQGTRLTVV.

The CDR3 DNA sequence: TGTGCCAGCAGCCGGAGGGGGGGATTTGGGACTGAAGCTTTCTTT. The encoded protein is CASSRRGGFGTEAFF. V usage is TRBV27 and J usage is TRBJ1-1; possible D gene TRBD1, 6 bases. Germline V gene sequence: CDR1 MNHEY, CDR2 SMNVEV (reference sequence). V was trimmed by 6 bases and J by 5 bases, leaving 19 bases between them. The CDR3 is 15 amino acids.

The rearrangement uses TRBV7-2 and TRBJ2-7, with D possibly being TRBD2 (6 bases). This CDR3 is 15 amino acids long. V was trimmed by 4 bases and J by 0 bases, leaving 13 bases between them. Germline V gene lookup returns CDR1 SGHTA and CDR2 FQGNSA. CDR3 sequence (DNA): TGTGCCAGCAGCTCCAGTGTCGGGAGCTCCTACGAGCAGTACTTC. This gives the protein CASSSSVGSSYEQYF. The full variable domain, its missing parts supplied by reference TRBV7-2 and TRBJ2-7, is GAGVSQSPSNKVTEKGKDVELRCDPISGHTALYWYRQSLGQGLEFLIYFQGNSAPDKSGLPSDRFSAERTGGSVSTLTIQRTQQEDSAVYLCASSSSVGSSYEQYFGPGTRLTVT.

The chain joins TRBV18 to TRBJ1-1; 8 nucleotides align to TRBD1. V lost 4 bases, J lost 6 bases, and 4 bases stayed unmatched. This CDR3 is built from 13 residues. Germline values: CDR1 KGHSH, CDR2 LQKENI. CDR3 nucleotides: TGTGCCAGCTCACGAGGACAGGGTGCTGAAGCTTTCTTT. It translates to CASSRGQGAEAFF. Complete variable domain (other parts from reference TRBV18 and TRBJ1-1): NAGVMQNPRHLVRRRGQEARLRCSPMKGHSHVYWYRQLPEEGLKFMVYLQKENIIDESGMPKERFSAEFPKEGPSILRIQQVVRGDSAAYFCASSRGQGAEAFFGQGTRLTVV.

The rearrangement uses TRBV28 and TRBJ1-5, with 8 bases matching TRBD1. V dropped 0 bases and J dropped 11; count of bases not matched to a gene: 9. The CDR3 sequence is 15 residues long. Looked up from germline, CDR1 is MDHEN and CDR2 is SYDVKM. Written as DNA, the CDR3 is TGTGCCAGCAGTTTATGGAGGACAGGGAATCTGGCCCAGCATTTT. Its protein is CASSLWRTGNLAQHF.

This clone has a count of ten or more. The CDR3 region has the DNA TGTGCCAGCAGTGAAAACTTCCCTGGGGGAGGATCGGCCGGGGAGCTGTTTTTT. The encoded protein is CASSENFPGGGSAGELFF. J is TRBJ2-2 and V is TRBV25-1; D perhaps matches TRBD2 (6 bases). CDR1 and CDR2 from the germline V gene are MGHDK and SYGVNS. V was clipped by 2 bases and J by 6 bases, with 22 bases between them. The CDR3 has 18 residues.

This clone occurred a few times. This chain uses TRBV30 with TRBJ2-2; no reliable D call. Germline loops: CDR1 GTSNPN, CDR2 SVGIG (reference sequence). The CDR3 extends over 13 amino acids. V lost 3 bases and J lost 6, with 11 bases in between. The CDR3 is CAWRRGVAGELFF. CDR3 bases: TGTGCCTGGAGGAGAGGCGTAGCCGGGGAGCTGTTTTTT.

The chain links TRBV5-8 to TRBJ1-5; no clear D gene. This CDR3 contains 15 residues. The germline V gene has CDR1 SGHTS and CDR2 YDEGEE. Trimming left V 4 bases short and J 2 bases short, with 13 bases between. The CDR3 sequence is CASSPSWRGNQPQHF. As DNA, the CDR3 is TGTGCCAGCAGCCCATCATGGCGGGGCAATCAGCCCCAGCATTTT.

The V and J genes are TRBV10-1 and TRBJ1-2, with TRBD1 as a possible D gene (6 bases). Germline V gives CDR1 WNHNN, CDR2 SYGVQD (reference sequence). The V gene lost 6 bases and the J gene lost 4 bases, with 12 bases spanning the gap. CDR3 size: 13 residues. CDR3 DNA: TGCGCCAGCAGCCCCGACAGGATCTATGGCTACACCTTC. Its translation: CASSPDRIYGYTF.

A word on this clone: The identical CDR3 is also encoded by other nucleotide sequences in the sample. V usage is TRBV29-1 and J usage is TRBJ2-2, with D perhaps TRBD1 or TRBD2 (7 bases each). This CDR3 spans 15 amino acids. V was shortened by 6 bases and J by 2 bases, with 16 bases between the two germline ends. Germline assignment: CDR1 SQVTM and CDR2 ANQGSEA. The CDR3 sequence: CSVPRGGPNTGELFF. CDR3 in DNA: TGCAGCGTGCCCAGGGGGGGACCAAACACCGGGGAGCTGTTTTTT.

This clone was found a few times. This sequence joins TRBV6-5 and TRBJ1-2; D perhaps matches TRBD1 (5 bases). Germline V gene sequence: CDR1 MNHEY, CDR2 SVGAGI. The CDR3 spans 16 residues. V lost 4 bases, J lost 6 bases, and 21 bases lay in between. CDR3 in DNA: TGTGCCAGCAGTTTAAACGCCGGGACTCCGGTCGATGGCTACACCTTC. This codes for CASSLNAGTPVDGYTF.

This clone was detected ten times or more. The chain uses TRBV30 and TRBJ2-7; perhaps TRBD2 as D (6 bases). The ends were cut back, 3 bases at V and 2 bases at J, with 17 bases in the middle. This CDR3 comprises 15 residues. The germline gives CDR1 GTSNPN, CDR2 SVGIG (reference sequence). Here the CDR3 reads CAWRAVAGFPYEQYF. CDR3 bases: TGTGCCTGGAGGGCCGTTGCGGGATTCCCCTACGAGCAGTACTTC.

Only a few counts were recorded for this clone. Additional DNA sequences in this sample encode the identical CDR3. This chain links TRBV25-1 with TRBJ2-2; D gene uncertain. From germline, CDR1 is MGHDK and CDR2 SYGVNS. The V end was cut by 5 bases, the J end by 4 bases, with 2 bases between. The length of the CDR3 is 11 residues. The CDR3 DNA is TGTGCCAGCAGTTCCACCGGGGAGCTGTTTTTT. This encodes CASSSTGELFF.

V usage is TRBV6-6 and J usage is TRBJ2-7; the match to TRBD2 covers 7 bases. The CDR3 has 14 residues. Germline V gene sequence: CDR1 MNHNY, CDR2 SVGAGI (reference sequence). The J segment lost 2 bases and the V segment lost 5 bases, leaving 6 bases of the junction unmatched. The CDR3 nucleotides are TGTGCCAGCAGTCGAGCGGGAAATACCTACGAGCAGTACTTC. Translating it yields CASSRAGNTYEQYF.

This rearrangement joins TRBV7-8 to TRBJ1-5, with D unclear. The germline V gene encodes CDR1 SGHVS and CDR2 FQNEAQ. The CDR3 runs 14 residues. V lost 5 bases to trimming and J lost 7 bases, with 15 bases between them. CDR3 protein: CASSADLGRQPQHF. The CDR3 DNA follows: TGTGCCAGCAGCGCGGACTTAGGGAGGCAGCCCCAGCATTTT. The full variable domain, its missing parts supplied by reference TRBV7-8 and TRBJ1-5, is GAGVSQSPRYKVAKRGQDVALRCDPISGHVSLFWYQQALGQGPEFLTYFQNEAQLDKSGLPSDRFFAERPEGSVSTLKIQRTQQEDSAVYLCASSADLGRQPQHFGDGTRLSIL.

The chain combines TRBV6-1 with TRBJ1-2; no clear D gene. The V end was cut by 6 bases, the J end by 8 bases, with 10 bases between. The CDR3 runs to 11 residues. Germline CDR1 is MNHNS and CDR2 is SASEGT. DNA for the CDR3: TGTGCCAGCAGCTCCTTAGGGGGCTACACCTTC. Translating it yields CASSSLGGYTF.

As regards this clone: This may be a read error, as it is one base from a much larger clone. This specimen includes other DNA sequences encoding the same CDR3. This chain joins TRBV18 and TRBJ1-2; D is unresolved. Germline V gene sequence: CDR1 KGHSH, CDR2 LQKENI. CDR3 length: 12 residues. V was cut by 3 bases and J by 3 bases, with 5 bases left in between. Written as DNA, the CDR3 is TGTGCCAGCTCACCTGGGGACTATGGCTACACCTTC. Translating gives CASSPGDYGYTF. The whole variable domain, remainder taken from reference TRBV18 and TRBJ1-2, is NAGVMQNPRHLVRRRGQEARLRCSPMKGHSHVYWYRQLPEEGLKFMVYLQKENIIDESGMPKERFSAEFPKEGPSILRIQQVVRGDSAAYFCASSPGDYGYTFGSGTRLTVV.

The V call is TRBV7-9, the J call TRBJ2-5; TRBD2 agrees at 8 bases. The germline CDR1 and CDR2 sequences are SEHNR and FQNEAQ (reference sequence). This CDR3 region has 13 residues. Trimming at V came to 6 bases and at J to 5 bases, leaving 5 bases not matched to a gene. DNA of the CDR3: TGTGCCAGCAGTCCCGGGGGGGAGGAGACCCAGTACTTC. Translating it yields CASSPGGEETQYF. Drawing the rest from reference TRBV7-9 and TRBJ2-5, the complete variable domain is DTGVSQNPRHKITKRGQNVTFRCDPISEHNRLYWYRQTLGQGPEFLTYFQNEAQLEKSRLLSDRFSAERPKGSFSTLEIQRTEQGDSAMYLCASSPGGEETQYFGPGTRLLVL.